These 8 T cell receptor beta chains were all obtained from the same sample, sequenced in a study of T cell repertoires in cytomegalovirus infection. The antigens of these receptors remain unknown. TCRdb called the reads again in MiXCR, with one record for every CDR3 protein. The repertoire holds some 120,000 distinct CDR3 sequences, with about 9.5% as singletons. The sample consisted of PBMCs, sequenced either directly or after in vitro stimulation (not recorded which). The receptors come from a human donor in good health (CMV status not recorded). Some clones in this sample may be carry-over from other donors' samples.

This clonotype was observed at least ten times. V gene TRBV7-2 combines with J gene TRBJ2-5, with 8 bases matching TRBD1. V was clipped by 5 bases and J by 2 bases; unmatched bases: 10. Germline values: CDR1 SGHTA, CDR2 FQGNSA. CDR3 length: 16 residues. The CDR3 DNA reads TGTGCCAGCAGCCGTTGGACAGGGTCACGGCAAGAGACCCAGTACTTC. This gives the protein CASSRWTGSRQETQYF. The full variable domain, in which reference TRBV7-2 and TRBJ2-5 provide the parts outside the CDR3, is GAGVSQSPSNKVTEKGKDVELRCDPISGHTALYWYRQSLGQGLEFLIYFQGNSAPDKSGLPSDRFSAERTGGSVSTLTIQRTQQEDSAVYLCASSRWTGSRQETQYFGPGTRLLVL.

In this sample, this clonotype turned up many times. The chain employs TRBV12-3 or TRBV12-4 and TRBJ1-4; 7 bases are a match to TRBD1. V was pared by 5 bases and J by 4 bases, with 4 bases of the junction left unmatched. CDR3 length equals 14 residues. The CDR3 DNA reads as TGTGCCAGCAGTCTCCGACAGGGTAATGAAAAACTGTTTTTT. Translated: CASSLRQGNEKLFF.

J is TRBJ2-1 and V is TRBV19; TRBD2 agrees at 13 bases. Trimming took 4 bases from V and 10 from J; bases not matched to a gene: 10. Germline V CDR1 and CDR2: LNHDA, SQIVND (reference sequence). The CDR3 loop spans 16 amino acids. The CDR3 sequence is CASSTPLAGGPREQFF. In DNA, the CDR3 is TGTGCCAGTAGTACCCCACTAGCGGGAGGGCCCCGGGAGCAGTTCTTC.

In its sample, this clonotype was seen many times. This chain uses TRBV7-9 with TRBJ1-2, with D possibly TRBD1 on 6 matching bases. Trimming took 3 bases from V and 2 from J, leaving 7 bases between them. The CDR3 is 13 residues long. In germline, CDR1 is SEHNR, CDR2 FQNEAQ (reference sequence). CDR3 amino acids: CASSFGQNYGYTF. As DNA, the CDR3 is TGTGCCAGCAGCTTTGGACAGAACTATGGCTACACCTTC.

The sample holds many counts of this clonotype. V is TRBV28 and J is TRBJ2-1, with TRBD1 matching over 7 bases. Germline trimming cut 2 bases from V and 4 bases from J; bases unmatched to any gene: 2. This CDR3 comprises 14 residues. Per germline, CDR1 MDHEN and CDR2 SYDVKM. The CDR3 nucleotides read TGTGCCAGCAGTTTACAGGGACAGTACAATGAGCAGTTCTTC. This sequence encodes CASSLQGQYNEQFF.

For this clonotype: A read error may explain this, as a much larger clone is one base away. The chain combines TRBV10-3 with TRBJ1-2; 8 bases are shared with TRBD1. This CDR3 has 16 residues. Germline V lookup: CDR1 ENHRY, CDR2 SYGVKD. The CDR3 here is CAIGERTGPSAYGYTF. As DNA, the CDR3 is TGTGCCATCGGTGAGCGGACAGGGCCCTCCGCCTATGGCTACACCTTC.

V gene TRBV12-3 or TRBV12-4 combines with J gene TRBJ1-2; the D gene is possibly TRBD1 (6 bases). Between the trimmed V and J ends, which lost 6 bases and 4 bases, there was a span of 18 bases. This CDR3 region has 15 residues. As DNA, the CDR3 is TGTGCCAGCAGCTTCGGGGGGGGGCGTAGCTATGGCTACACCTTC. It codes for CASSFGGGRSYGYTF.

This clonotype was detected a few times. The chain couples TRBV11-2 to TRBJ1-1, with D perhaps TRBD1 (5 bases). Germline CDR1 and CDR2: SGHAT and FQNNGV. V was trimmed by 3 bases and J by 6 bases, leaving 11 bases between them. The CDR3 extends over 13 amino acids. The CDR3 is CASSLAGAAEAFF. The DNA of the CDR3 is TGTGCCAGCAGCTTGGCCGGGGCGGCTGAAGCTTTCTTT.